Below are 31 T cell receptor beta chains sequenced from a single sample in a study of blood T cell repertoires in COVID-19 (TCRdb year 2020). Libraries were made using the immunoSEQ multiplex PCR assay. Held by TCRdb, this immuneACCESS table contains in-frame sequences only and omits some clones. Under half of the omission traces to an unresolved V gene where checked; the cause of the rest is unknown. For this sample there are 450,000 to 500,000 clones; 80% to 90% appear just once. The ten largest clones represent approximately 3% of the sample. Sequenced material: peripheral blood. These receptors were collected from a human donor in a cohort sampled during active COVID-19.

The chain employs TRBV30 and TRBJ2-7, with D perhaps matching TRBD2 (5 bases). From germline, CDR1 is GTSNPN and CDR2 SVGIG (reference sequence). V dropped 0 bases and J dropped 1 base, with 13 bases sitting between them. This CDR3 is built from 15 residues. CDR3 DNA sequence: TGTGCCTGGAGTGTACCGGGATCTGGGTCCTACGAGCAGTACTTC. This translates into CAWSVPGSGSYEQYF.

The chain recombines TRBV5-6 with TRBJ1-6; 7 bases are a match to TRBD1. V shed 6 bases and J 5 bases; nucleotides not matched to a gene: 5. Per the germline V gene, CDR1 is SGHDT and CDR2 is YYEEEE. CDR3 size: 14 residues. CDR3: CASNRGQNNSPLHF. The CDR3 coding sequence is TGTGCCAGCAACCGGGGACAGAATAATTCACCCCTCCACTTT.

Concerning this clone itself: This same CDR3 is encoded by further DNA sequences in the sample. The CDR3 is CASRRGTSGSYEQYF. The DNA of the CDR3 is TGTGCCAGCAGGAGAGGGACTAGCGGTTCCTACGAGCAGTACTTC. The V gene is TRBV28, the J gene TRBJ2-7; 11 bases fit TRBD2. The germline gives CDR1 MDHEN, CDR2 SYDVKM. There are 15 residues in the CDR3. The V and J ends lost 6 bases and 1 base, in that order; junction bases with no gene match: 5. The full variable domain, with the rest looked up from reference TRBV28 and TRBJ2-7, is DVKVTQSSRYLVKRTGEKVFLECVQDMDHENMFWYRQDPGLGLRLIYFSYDVKMKEKGDIPEGYSVSREKKERFSLILESASTNQTSMYLCASRRGTSGSYEQYFGPGTRLTVT.

A single count supports this clone. V is TRBV30 and J is TRBJ2-3; 7 positions match TRBD2. The CDR3 has 11 residues. Trimming at V came to 3 bases and at J to 14 bases, leaving 8 bases not matched to a gene. The germline CDR1 and CDR2 sequences are GTSNPN and SVGIG (reference sequence). Here the CDR3 DNA reads TGTGCCTGGAGCCTCCTAGCGGTAATGTATTTT. Translation: CAWSLLAVMYF.

The chain employs TRBV5-1 and TRBJ1-3; tentative D call: TRBD1 (5 bases). The CDR3 runs 17 residues. Germline V gene lookup returns CDR1 SGHRS and CDR2 YFSETQ. The V and J ends lost 0 bases and 2 bases respectively, with 15 bases between them. The CDR3 region has the DNA TGCGCCAGCAGCTTGGGGCCGGCCCGGACAACTGGAAACACCATATATTTT. This codes for CASSLGPARTTGNTIYF.

The V gene is TRBV6-2 or TRBV6-3, the J gene TRBJ2-7, with 8 bases aligning to TRBD1. Germline V lookup: CDR1 MNHEY, CDR2 SVGEGT. Trimming at V came to 4 bases and at J to 2 bases, leaving 10 bases not matched to a gene. CDR3 length equals 16 residues. The CDR3 loop is CASSFRRQGSTYEQYF. CDR3 in DNA: TGTGCCAGCAGTTTCCGAAGACAGGGGTCCACCTACGAGCAGTACTTC.

This clone was found once. Other DNA sequences within the sample encode an identical CDR3. This chain connects TRBV7-2 to TRBJ1-1; D gene unclear. With 1 base removed from V and 5 bases from J, the gap between germline ends came to 8 bases. Germline CDR1 and CDR2: SGHTA and FQGNSA. This CDR3 has 13 amino acids. The CDR3 reads CASSLGGGTEAFF. The DNA of the CDR3 is TGTGCCAGCAGCTTAGGGGGAGGGACTGAAGCTTTCTTT. Complete variable domain (other parts from reference TRBV7-2 and TRBJ1-1): GAGVSQSPSNKVTEKGKDVELRCDPISGHTALYWYRQSLGQGLEFLIYFQGNSAPDKSGLPSDRFSAERTGGSVSTLTIQRTQQEDSAVYLCASSLGGGTEAFFGQGTRLTVV.

The rearrangement uses TRBV18 and TRBJ1-6; 7 nucleotides agree with TRBD1. CDR1 and CDR2 (germline): KGHSH, LQKENI. This CDR3 has 15 amino acids. The junction had 6 bases not matched to a gene; V was cut back by 3 bases and J by 7 bases. The CDR3 region is CASSPIGTENSPLHF. The CDR3, as DNA: TGTGCCAGCTCACCCATCGGGACAGAGAATTCACCCCTCCACTTT. The full variable domain, with the rest looked up from reference TRBV18 and TRBJ1-6, is NAGVMQNPRHLVRRRGQEARLRCSPMKGHSHVYWYRQLPEEGLKFMVYLQKENIIDESGMPKERFSAEFPKEGPSILRIQQVVRGDSAAYFCASSPIGTENSPLHFGNGTRLTVT.

This clone has a handful of counts. The chain joins TRBV28 to TRBJ2-1; 16 positions match TRBD2. The CDR3 sequence is 20 residues long. Germline-derived CDR1 and CDR2 are MDHEN and SYDVKM. V lost 10 bases, J lost 9 bases, and 24 bases stayed unmatched. The CDR3 loop is CATNTNEGLAGGRGFTEQFF. Written as DNA, the CDR3 is TGTGCCACCAACACAAATGAGGGACTAGCGGGAGGGCGGGGTTTCACTGAGCAGTTCTTC.

The rearrangement uses TRBV4-2 and TRBJ2-1, with 8 bases lining up with TRBD2. The germline V gene encodes CDR1 LGHNA and CDR2 YNFKEQ. CDR3 size: 14 residues. Trimming cost V 4 bases and J 8 bases; bases outside gene matches: 7. The CDR3: CASSLLGLDYEQFF. Written as DNA, the CDR3 is TGTGCCAGCAGCCTTTTGGGACTAGATTATGAGCAGTTCTTC.

J is TRBJ1-2 and V is TRBV28; TRBD1 might be the D (6 bases). This CDR3 has 15 residues. The V end was cut by 6 bases, the J end by 3 bases, with 17 bases between. Germline assignment: CDR1 MDHEN and CDR2 SYDVKM. The CDR3: CASSVGRGTYYGYTF. Written as DNA, the CDR3 is TGTGCCAGCAGCGTAGGGAGGGGGACTTACTATGGCTACACCTTC.

The sample holds a few counts of this clone. V usage is TRBV7-9 and J usage is TRBJ2-3; D unresolved. Trimming cost V 1 base and J 6 bases, with 11 bases left between them. The CDR3 contains 14 residues. CDR1 and CDR2 (germline): SEHNR, FQNEAQ (reference sequence). CDR3 nucleotides: TGTGCCAGCAGCTTAGGGGCTCCCACGGATACGCAGTATTTT. Residues: CASSLGAPTDTQYF.

This clone was counted once. This chain links TRBV29-1 with TRBJ1-3; D not certain. This CDR3 spans 13 amino acids. Germline CDR1 SQVTM, CDR2 ANQGSEA. Trimming removed 3 bases from V and 0 bases from J, with 6 bases in between. CDR3 coding DNA: TGCAGCGTTGAGCACAGCTCTGGAAACACCATATATTTT. This codes for CSVEHSSGNTIYF.

This clone was recorded once. J is TRBJ1-1 and V is TRBV12-5, with 8 bases fitting TRBD1. The trim removed 4 bases at V and 10 bases at J, leaving 8 bases unmatched. This CDR3 has 13 amino acids. The germline gives CDR1 LGHNT, CDR2 FRNRAP. The CDR3 region has the DNA TGTGCTAGTGGTTCCCCGGACAGGGAGGGAGCTTTCTTT. Protein product: CASGSPDREGAFF.

The chain carries TRBV12-3 or TRBV12-4 and TRBJ1-1; the D gene is possibly TRBD1 (6 bases). The CDR3 has 13 residues. V was cut by 6 bases and J by 2 bases, with 10 bases left in between. CDR3 sequence (DNA): TGTGCCAGCAGAATACAGGGTAACACTGAAGCTTTCTTT. This gives the protein CASRIQGNTEAFF.

V gene TRBV4-2 combines with J gene TRBJ2-7; maybe TRBD2 (6 bases). CDR1 LGHNA and CDR2 YNFKEQ come from the germline V gene. The CDR3 is 16 amino acids. The V end was cut by 2 bases, the J end by 3 bases, with 17 bases between. CDR3 nucleotide sequence: TGTGCCAGCAGCCAACCCGGGACTCCCGCACACTACGAGCAGTACTTC. It yields the protein CASSQPGTPAHYEQYF.

This chain uses TRBV5-6 with TRBJ1-4; unclear D gene. The CDR3 extends over 16 amino acids. V was shortened by 3 bases and J by 4 bases, with 16 bases between the two germline ends. Germline CDR1 SGHDT, CDR2 YYEEEE. The CDR3 protein is CASSSTLSQNNEKLFF. The CDR3, as DNA: TGTGCCAGCAGCTCAACCCTTTCTCAGAATAATGAAAAACTGTTTTTT.

The chain couples TRBV10-1 to TRBJ2-7; weak D call: TRBD2 (5 bases). The CDR3 loop spans 12 amino acids. Germline V gene sequence: CDR1 WNHNN, CDR2 SYGVQD (reference sequence). V was cut by 8 bases and J by 3 bases, with 11 bases left in between. In nucleotides, the CDR3 is TGCGCCAGCTGGGTTGGACTCTACGAGCAGTACTTC. Amino acids: CASWVGLYEQYF.

The chain links TRBV2 to TRBJ2-5; TRBD2 aligns across 8 bases. The J segment lost 3 bases and the V segment lost 4 bases, leaving 4 bases of the junction unmatched. This CDR3 is 14 amino acids long. Germline-derived CDR1 and CDR2 are SNHLY and FYNNEI. The CDR3 DNA is TGTGCCAGCAGTGCGGAGCGGGGGAAAGAGACCCAGTACTTC. Translated, it gives CASSAERGKETQYF.

V and J are TRBV30 and TRBJ2-2; maybe TRBD2 (5 bases). V was clipped by 3 bases and J by 7 bases, with 6 bases between them. The germline V gene encodes CDR1 GTSNPN and CDR2 SVGIG (reference sequence). The CDR3 has 11 residues. The DNA for the CDR3 is TGTGCCTGGAGCGCGGGCGGGGAGCTGTTTTTT. Its translation is CAWSAGGELFF. The full variable domain, with the rest looked up from reference TRBV30 and TRBJ2-2, is SQTIHQWPATLVQPVGSPLSLECTVEGTSNPNLYWYRQAAGRGLQLLFYSVGIGQISSEVPQNLSASRPQDRQFILSSKKLLLSDSGFYLCAWSAGGELFFGEGSRLTVL.

With regard to this clone: Other nucleotide sequences in the sample specify the same CDR3. The chain joins TRBV19 to TRBJ2-5, with D possibly matching TRBD1 (6 bases). This CDR3 region has 13 residues. CDR1 and CDR2 (germline): LNHDA, SQIVND (reference sequence). Trimming shortened V by 3 bases and J by 5 bases, and 10 bases separated the two germline ends. CDR3 bases: TGTGCCAGTAGTATTGCAGGGGCCGAGACCCAGTACTTC. This gives the protein CASSIAGAETQYF.

The chain joins TRBV15 to TRBJ2-1; D not certain. The V gene lost 5 bases and the J gene lost 1 base, with 12 bases spanning the gap. Germline CDR1 reads LNHNV; CDR2 reads YYDKDF (reference sequence). CDR3 length equals 15 residues. Written as DNA, the CDR3 is TGTGCCACCAGCGGTAGCCTCCGGTCCTACAATGAGCAGTTCTTC. As protein: CATSGSLRSYNEQFF.

The table lists this clone with a count of one. The chain employs TRBV28 and TRBJ2-7, with D perhaps TRBD1 (6 bases). Germline CDR1 reads MDHEN; CDR2 reads SYDVKM. The CDR3 length is 17 residues. V was shortened by 8 bases and J by 3 bases, with 26 bases between the two germline ends. CDR3 in amino acids: CASDTRPGRPGDYEQYF. The DNA for the CDR3 is TGTGCCAGCGATACGCGCCCCGGTCGGCCAGGGGACTACGAGCAGTACTTC.

This clone was detected a few times. V and J are TRBV18 and TRBJ2-7; 12 nucleotides line up with TRBD2. The CDR3 is made up of 14 amino acids. Germline CDR1 reads KGHSH; CDR2 reads LQKENI. V lost 3 bases to trimming and J lost 5 bases; unmatched junction nucleotides: 2. DNA for the CDR3: TGTGCCAGCTCACCGAGACTAGCGGGAGACGAGCAGTACTTC. This gives the protein CASSPRLAGDEQYF. The full variable domain, in which reference TRBV18 and TRBJ2-7 provide the parts outside the CDR3, is NAGVMQNPRHLVRRRGQEARLRCSPMKGHSHVYWYRQLPEEGLKFMVYLQKENIIDESGMPKERFSAEFPKEGPSILRIQQVVRGDSAAYFCASSPRLAGDEQYFGPGTRLTVT.

CDR3 in DNA: TGTGCCAGCAGCTTAGGAACTGGACAGTTTTTCGCTAATGAAAAACTGTTTTTT. Translation: CASSLGTGQFFANEKLFF. The chain is built from TRBV11-2 and TRBJ1-4; possibly TRBD1 for D (6 bases). This CDR3 comprises 18 residues. In germline, CDR1 is SGHAT, CDR2 FQNNGV. Trimming removed 1 base at V and 3 bases at J, with 18 bases between.

The rearrangement joins TRBV10-3 to TRBJ2-5, with D perhaps matching TRBD2 (7 bases). The V gene lost 5 bases and the J gene lost 5 bases, with 15 bases spanning the gap. Germline CDR1 ENHRY, CDR2 SYGVKD. CDR3 length equals 14 residues. CDR3: CAISPGAGEETQYF. The DNA for the CDR3 is TGTGCCATCAGTCCGGGGGCGGGAGAGGAGACCCAGTACTTC.

The V call is TRBV7-9, the J call TRBJ2-1; weak D call: TRBD1 (5 bases). Germline loops: CDR1 SEHNR, CDR2 FQNEAQ (reference sequence). V was pared by 4 bases and J by 4 bases, with 14 bases between. This CDR3 comprises 15 residues. The CDR3 loop reads CASSSDRRTYNEQFF. The CDR3 nucleotides read TGTGCCAGCAGCTCAGATAGGCGGACATACAATGAGCAGTTCTTC.

J is TRBJ1-2 and V is TRBV14; 7 nucleotides align to TRBD1. The CDR3 runs 18 residues. Trimming at V came to 1 base and at J to 7 bases, leaving 18 bases not matched to a gene. Germline V gives CDR1 SGHDN, CDR2 FVKESK. CDR3 nucleotides: TGTGCCAGCAGCCAAGTACCCGCCAGGGGGTCCCCCCCGAGTGGCTACACCTTC. It specifies CASSQVPARGSPPSGYTF.

The V and J genes are TRBV5-4 and TRBJ2-1; perhaps TRBD2 as D (6 bases). Germline CDR1 SGHNT, CDR2 YYREEE (reference sequence). V dropped 4 bases and J dropped 9 bases, with 17 bases sitting between them. The CDR3 length is 14 residues. The CDR3 loop is CASSLLREAAEQFF. The CDR3 bases are TGTGCCAGCAGCCTTCTCAGGGAGGCGGCTGAGCAGTTCTTC.

This chain links TRBV7-8 with TRBJ2-7; 8 bases map to TRBD1. This CDR3 is 13 amino acids long. CDR1 SGHVS and CDR2 FQNEAQ come from the germline V gene. The V and J ends lost 5 bases and 3 bases, in that order; junction bases with no gene match: 3. CDR3: CASSPQGVYEQYF. In nucleotides, the CDR3 is TGTGCCAGCAGCCCACAGGGGGTCTACGAGCAGTACTTC.

The J gene is TRBJ2-3, the V gene TRBV30; D is uncertain. V lost 5 bases and J 3 bases, leaving 9 bases between the germline ends. CDR3 length equals 12 residues. Germline V gene sequence: CDR1 GTSNPN, CDR2 SVGIG (reference sequence). The CDR3 DNA is TGTGCCTGGGACCCAGGAACAGATACGCAGTATTTT. Residues: CAWDPGTDTQYF.